The 18 T cell receptor beta chains listed next were all sequenced from one sample in a study of blood T cell repertoires in COVID-19. The table came from immunoSEQ multiplex PCR; TCRdb's copy has only in-frame clones and leaves some out. The table lists 95,000 to 100,000 clones, 87% of them singletons. The sample consisted of peripheral blood. These TCRs come from a woman aged 30 to 39 with acute or convalescent COVID-19.

The V and J genes are TRBV11-2 and TRBJ1-2, with 7 bases lining up with TRBD1. The CDR3 length is 14 residues. The trim removed 5 bases at V and 7 bases at J, leaving 10 bases unmatched. The germline gives CDR1 SGHAT, CDR2 FQNNGV. The CDR3 region has the DNA TGTGCCAGCAGCCGTACCCGACAGGGAGCTGGCTACACCTTC. It codes for CASSRTRQGAGYTF.

The chain joins TRBV3-1 (or the pseudogene TRBV3-2) to TRBJ2-7; 7 bases match TRBD1. CDR1 and CDR2 from the germline V gene are LGHDT and YNNKEL (reference sequence). V was pared by 8 bases and J by 4 bases, with 5 bases of the junction left unmatched. CDR3 length equals 12 residues. CDR3 DNA: TGTGCCAGCCAGAACAGGGGTTACGAGCAGTACTTC. It encodes CASQNRGYEQYF.

This clone occurred once. This rearrangement joins TRBV5-1 to TRBJ2-3; TRBD2 aligns across 8 bases. The CDR3 spans 17 residues. After removal of 3 bases from V and 4 bases from J, the junction contained 13 bases not matched to a gene. The germline V gene has CDR1 SGHRS and CDR2 YFSETQ. CDR3 sequence reads: CASSSYSVGLAADTQYF. Written as DNA, the CDR3 is TGCGCCAGCAGCTCTTACTCCGTAGGACTAGCCGCAGATACGCAGTATTTT. Filled out from reference TRBV5-1 and TRBJ2-3, the complete variable domain reads KAGVTQTPRYLIKTRGQQVTLSCSPISGHRSVSWYQQTPGQGLQFLFEYFSETQRNKGNFPGRFSGRQFSNSRSEMNVSTLELGDSALYLCASSSYSVGLAADTQYFGPGTRLTVL.

The chain carries TRBV12-3 or TRBV12-4 and TRBJ1-5; D not resolved. Between the trimmed V and J ends, which lost 3 bases and 4 bases, there was a span of 7 bases. This CDR3 region has 13 residues. CDR3 bases: TGTGCCAGCAGTTTGACTAAGAATCAGCCCCAGCATTTT. Amino acid sequence: CASSLTKNQPQHF.

This clone was recorded once. This chain uses TRBV5-1 with TRBJ1-1, with TRBD1 matching over 9 bases. CDR1 SGHRS and CDR2 YFSETQ come from the germline V gene. This CDR3 region has 12 residues. The V gene end was trimmed by 4 bases and the J gene end by 8 bases; junction bases not matched to a gene: 3. The CDR3 spells CASSKDRGEAFF. CDR3 coding DNA: TGCGCCAGCAGCAAGGACAGGGGAGAAGCTTTCTTT.

This clone was counted a single time. The genes are TRBV2 and TRBJ2-7, with D maybe TRBD1 (8 bases). The V end was cut by 9 bases, the J end by 3 bases, with 15 bases between. This CDR3 contains 13 residues. Germline CDR1 is SNHLY and CDR2 is FYNNEI. In nucleotides, the CDR3 is TGTGCCAGTCAAACAGGGGGGGGCTACGAGCAGTACTTC. This gives the protein CASQTGGGYEQYF.

V usage is TRBV5-6 and J usage is TRBJ2-3; 8 bases line up with TRBD1. The CDR3 loop spans 14 amino acids. Germline loops: CDR1 SGHDT, CDR2 YYEEEE. Trimming removed 3 bases from V and 3 bases from J; junction bases left unmatched: 3. CDR3: CASSSQGETDTQYF. CDR3 bases: TGTGCCAGCAGCTCACAGGGGGAGACAGATACGCAGTATTTT. The full variable domain, in which reference TRBV5-6 and TRBJ2-3 provide the parts outside the CDR3, is DAGVTQSPTHLIKTRGQQVTLRCSPKSGHDTVSWYQQALGQGPQFIFQYYEEEERQRGNFPDRFSGHQFPNYSSELNVNALLLGDSALYLCASSSQGETDTQYFGPGTRLTVL.

The chain links TRBV30 to TRBJ2-1; 9 bases match TRBD2. Germline CDR1 and CDR2: GTSNPN and SVGIG (reference sequence). This CDR3 comprises 14 residues. V gave up 1 base and J gave up 10 bases; unmatched junction bases: 8. The CDR3: CAWSGGGGAEEQFF. Here the CDR3 DNA reads TGTGCCTGGAGTGGCGGCGGGGGGGCCGAGGAGCAGTTCTTC.

This sequence joins TRBV6-6 and TRBJ1-2; D remains unclear. The germline V gene has CDR1 MNHNY and CDR2 SVGAGI (reference sequence). The CDR3 covers 12 residues. Trimming removed 6 bases from V and 7 bases from J, with 12 bases in between. CDR3 loop: CASSYWEAGYTF. In DNA form, the CDR3 reads TGTGCCAGCAGCTATTGGGAGGCTGGCTACACCTTC.

The CDR3 reads CSVETVGGQSHEQYF. CDR3 bases: TGCAGCGTTGAAACGGTAGGGGGTCAGTCCCACGAGCAGTACTTC. The chain uses TRBV29-1 and TRBJ2-7, with D possibly TRBD1 on 6 matching bases. V dropped 2 bases and J dropped 5 bases, with 19 bases sitting between them. Per germline, CDR1 SQVTM and CDR2 ANQGSEA. This CDR3 region has 15 residues.

The rearrangement joins TRBV6-5 to TRBJ1-2; 9 bases map to TRBD1. J gave up 2 bases and V 5 bases, and 6 bases lay outside the gene matches. The CDR3 consists of 15 residues. Germline lookup yields CDR1 MNHEY and CDR2 SVGAGI. CDR3 nucleotides: TGTGCCAGCAGTAGGGGACAGGGCCAGAACTATGGCTACACCTTC. It encodes CASSRGQGQNYGYTF.

This chain joins TRBV9 and TRBJ2-1; 7 bases align to TRBD2. V was pared by 4 bases and J by 10 bases, with 2 bases of the junction left unmatched. The CDR3 has 11 amino acids. Germline CDR1 reads SGDLS; CDR2 reads YYNGEE. CDR3 coding DNA: TGTGCCAGCAGCTCGGGGGGAGAGCAGTTCTTC. Translating it yields CASSSGGEQFF.

V and J are TRBV19 and TRBJ1-1; D gene ambiguous. The CDR3 covers 12 residues. Germline V gene lookup returns CDR1 LNHDA and CDR2 SQIVND (reference sequence). V shed 5 bases and J shed 8 bases, with 12 bases lying between them. The CDR3 coding sequence is TGTGCCAGTAGTTCCCGCTTAGCCGAAGCTTTCTTT. Encoded protein: CASSSRLAEAFF.

The genes are TRBV6-1 and TRBJ2-4; 7 bases line up with TRBD1. This CDR3 is built from 17 residues. The V segment lost 2 bases and the J segment 0 bases; nucleotides outside the gene matches: 7. CDR1 and CDR2 (germline): MNHNS, SASEGT. DNA of the CDR3: TGTGCCAGCAGTGAAAGAGGACAGGTGCTAGCCAAAAACATTCAGTACTTC. It translates to CASSERGQVLAKNIQYF.

V gene TRBV4-2 combines with J gene TRBJ1-4, with D unresolved. Trimming shortened V by 0 bases and J by 6 bases, and 11 bases separated the two germline ends. The germline gives CDR1 LGHNA, CDR2 YNFKEQ. The CDR3 spans 15 residues. The chain's CDR3 is CASSQEGRAYEKLFF. CDR3 in DNA: TGTGCCAGCAGCCAAGAAGGGAGGGCCTATGAAAAACTGTTTTTT.

The J gene is TRBJ2-1, the V gene TRBV14, with 14 nucleotides matching TRBD2. Germline loops: CDR1 SGHDN, CDR2 FVKESK. The V segment lost 5 bases and the J segment 4 bases; nucleotides outside the gene matches: 4. The CDR3 spans 16 residues. CDR3 in amino acids: CASSTRTSGGYNEQFF. In nucleotides, the CDR3 is TGTGCCAGCAGCACCCGGACTAGCGGGGGGTACAATGAGCAGTTCTTC. Looking up the rest from reference TRBV14 and TRBJ2-1 gives the full variable domain: EAGVTQFPSHSVIEKGQTVTLRCDPISGHDNLYWYRRVMGKEIKFLLHFVKESKQDESGMPNNRFLAERTGGTYSTLKVQPAELEDSGVYFCASSTRTSGGYNEQFFGPGTRLTVL.

The chain has TRBV4-1 and TRBJ1-2; TRBD1 might be the D (5 bases). This CDR3 spans 16 amino acids. Per germline, CDR1 MGHRA and CDR2 YSYEKL. Trimming took off 0 bases at V and 0 bases at J, with 11 bases between the two ends. CDR3 residues: CASSQDSGHTNYGYTF. The CDR3 DNA reads as TGCGCCAGCAGCCAAGATAGCGGACATACTAACTATGGCTACACCTTC.

V is TRBV6-5 and J is TRBJ1-1, with D unresolved. The CDR3 contains 14 residues. Per the germline V gene, CDR1 is MNHEY and CDR2 is SVGAGI. V gave up 0 bases and J gave up 0 bases, with 5 bases separating them. The CDR3 loop is CASSYSALNTEAFF. CDR3 DNA sequence: TGTGCCAGCAGTTACTCGGCACTGAACACTGAAGCTTTCTTT.